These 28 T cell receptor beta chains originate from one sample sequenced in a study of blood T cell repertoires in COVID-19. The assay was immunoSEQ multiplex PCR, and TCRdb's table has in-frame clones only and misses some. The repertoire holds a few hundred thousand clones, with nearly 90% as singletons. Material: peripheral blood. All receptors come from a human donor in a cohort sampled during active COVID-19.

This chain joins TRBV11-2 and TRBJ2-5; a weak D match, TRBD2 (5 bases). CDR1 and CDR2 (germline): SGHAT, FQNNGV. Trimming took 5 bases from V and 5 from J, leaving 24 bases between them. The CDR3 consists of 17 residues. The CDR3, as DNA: TGTGCCAGCAGCCCTAAGGGTTATCGGCTAGGCGGGGAGACCCAGTACTTC. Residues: CASSPKGYRLGGETQYF.

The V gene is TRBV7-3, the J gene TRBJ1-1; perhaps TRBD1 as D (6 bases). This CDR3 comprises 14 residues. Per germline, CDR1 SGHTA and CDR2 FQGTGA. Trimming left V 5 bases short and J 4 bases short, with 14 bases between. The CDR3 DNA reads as TGTGCCAGCAGCCCCAGGGGAAGTGGCACTGAAGCTTTCTTT. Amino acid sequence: CASSPRGSGTEAFF.

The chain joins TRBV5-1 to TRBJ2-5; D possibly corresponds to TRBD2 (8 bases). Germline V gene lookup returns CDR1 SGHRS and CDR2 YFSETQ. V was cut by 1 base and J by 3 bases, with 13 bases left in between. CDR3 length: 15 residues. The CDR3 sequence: CASSLIAGTEETQYF. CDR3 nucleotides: TGCGCCAGCAGCTTGATAGCGGGGACAGAAGAGACCCAGTACTTC.

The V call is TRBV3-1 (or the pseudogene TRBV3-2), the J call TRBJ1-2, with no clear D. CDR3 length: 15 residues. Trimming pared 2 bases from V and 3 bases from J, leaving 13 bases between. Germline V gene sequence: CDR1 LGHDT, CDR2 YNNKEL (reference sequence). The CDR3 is CASSQMAGNHYGYTF. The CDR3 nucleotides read TGTGCCAGCAGCCAAATGGCAGGAAACCACTATGGCTACACCTTC.

The CDR3 region is CATSGIRRASGNTIYF. DNA for the CDR3: TGTGCCACCAGCGGGATCAGGAGGGCGTCTGGAAACACCATATATTTT. J is TRBJ1-3 and V is TRBV15; no definite D call. Germline CDR1 LNHNV, CDR2 YYDKDF (reference sequence). Trimming pared 5 bases from V and 1 base from J, leaving 15 bases between. The CDR3 is made up of 16 amino acids.

CDR3 nucleotide sequence: TGTGCCAGCAGTTTCGACAGGGGCTTAGCGCTAAGCTCCTACAATGAGCAGTTCTTC. Amino acids: CASSFDRGLALSSYNEQFF. The rearrangement links TRBV6-2 or TRBV6-3 to TRBJ2-1, with TRBD1 matching 8 bases. The CDR3 contains 19 residues. Germline CDR1 reads MNHEY; CDR2 reads SVGEGT. V lost 4 bases to trimming and J lost 0 bases; unmatched junction nucleotides: 14.

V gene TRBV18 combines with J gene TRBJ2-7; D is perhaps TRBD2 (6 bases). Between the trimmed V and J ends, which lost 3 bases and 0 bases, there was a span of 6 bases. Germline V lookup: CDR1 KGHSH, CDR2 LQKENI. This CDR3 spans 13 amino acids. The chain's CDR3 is CASSPTSSYEQYF. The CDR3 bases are TGTGCCAGCTCACCGACTAGCTCCTACGAGCAGTACTTC.

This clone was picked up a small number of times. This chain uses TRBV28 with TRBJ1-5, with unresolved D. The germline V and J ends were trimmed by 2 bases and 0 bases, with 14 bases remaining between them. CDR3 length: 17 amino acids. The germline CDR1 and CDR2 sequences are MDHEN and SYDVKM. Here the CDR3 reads CASSLPQDTDSNQPQHF. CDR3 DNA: TGTGCCAGCAGTTTACCCCAAGACACGGATAGCAATCAGCCCCAGCATTTT.

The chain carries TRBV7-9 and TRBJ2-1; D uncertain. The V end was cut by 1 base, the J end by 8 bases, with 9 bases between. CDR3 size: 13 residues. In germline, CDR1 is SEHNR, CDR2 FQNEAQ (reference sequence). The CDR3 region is CASSLVSSHEQFF. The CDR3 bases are TGTGCCAGCAGCTTAGTCTCCAGTCATGAGCAGTTCTTC.

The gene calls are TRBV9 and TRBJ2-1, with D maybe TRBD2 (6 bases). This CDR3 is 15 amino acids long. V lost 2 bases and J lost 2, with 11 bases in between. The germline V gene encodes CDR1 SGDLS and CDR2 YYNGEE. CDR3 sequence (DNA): TGTGCCAGCAGCGTTTCTAGCGAGCCCTACAATGAGCAGTTCTTC. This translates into CASSVSSEPYNEQFF.

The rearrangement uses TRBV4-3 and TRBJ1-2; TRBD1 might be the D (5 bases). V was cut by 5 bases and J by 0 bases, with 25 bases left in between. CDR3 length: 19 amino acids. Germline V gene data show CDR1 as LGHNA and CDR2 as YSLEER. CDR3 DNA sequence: TGCGCCAGCAGCTCCAAGTCCTCGGCAGGGCCAATAGCTAACTATGGCTACACCTTC. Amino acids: CASSSKSSAGPIANYGYTF.

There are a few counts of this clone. The CDR3 region has the DNA TGTGCCAGCGGCGGACAGGGGAACACCGGGGAGCTGTTTTTT. This gives the protein CASGGQGNTGELFF. This chain uses TRBV2 with TRBJ2-2; 8 nucleotides match TRBD1. Trimming removed 8 bases from V and 1 base from J; junction bases left unmatched: 3. From germline, CDR1 is SNHLY and CDR2 FYNNEI. CDR3 size: 14 residues.

The DNA of the CDR3 is TGTGCCAGCAGCCCCGACAGCGGGTATGGCTACACCTTC. As protein: CASSPDSGYGYTF. The chain has TRBV12-3 or TRBV12-4 and TRBJ1-2; D possibly corresponds to TRBD1 (5 bases). The CDR3 is 13 residues long. Deletions cut 6 bases from V and 5 bases from J, with 13 bases between.

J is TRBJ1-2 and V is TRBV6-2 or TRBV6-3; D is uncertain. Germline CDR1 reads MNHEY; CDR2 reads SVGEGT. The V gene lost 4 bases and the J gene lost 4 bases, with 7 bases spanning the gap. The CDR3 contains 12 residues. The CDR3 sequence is CASSLRVYGYTF. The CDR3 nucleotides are TGTGCCAGCAGTTTGAGGGTCTATGGCTACACCTTC.

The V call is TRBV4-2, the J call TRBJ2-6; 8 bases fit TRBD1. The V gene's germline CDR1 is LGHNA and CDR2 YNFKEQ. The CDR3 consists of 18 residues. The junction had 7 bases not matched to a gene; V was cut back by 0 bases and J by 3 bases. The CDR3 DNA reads TGTGCCAGCAGCCAAGAGAACAGGGGGTGGAGTGGGGCCAACGTCCTGACTTTC. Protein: CASSQENRGWSGANVLTF.

This CDR3 is CASRLIDALVRLGQPYGYTF. As DNA, the CDR3 is TGTGCCAGCAGACTTATCGACGCGTTGGTGAGGTTGGGACAGCCATATGGCTACACCTTC. This chain links TRBV7-3 with TRBJ1-2, with 7 bases that match TRBD1. The CDR3 contains 20 residues. V shed 6 bases, J shed 5 bases, and the junction held 27 bases outside the gene matches. Germline assignment: CDR1 SGHTA and CDR2 FQGTGA. Filled out from reference TRBV7-3 and TRBJ1-2, the complete variable domain reads GAGVSQTPSNKVTEKGKYVELRCDPISGHTALYWYRQSLGQGPEFLIYFQGTGAADDSGLPNDRFFAVRPEGSVSTLKIQRTERGDSAVYLCASRLIDALVRLGQPYGYTFGSGTRLTVV.

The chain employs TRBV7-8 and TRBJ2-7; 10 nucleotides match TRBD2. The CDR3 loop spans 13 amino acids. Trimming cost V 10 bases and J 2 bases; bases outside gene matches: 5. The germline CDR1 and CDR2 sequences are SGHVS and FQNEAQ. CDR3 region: CATTGLAPYEQYF. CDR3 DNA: TGTGCCACGACGGGACTAGCGCCCTACGAGCAGTACTTC.

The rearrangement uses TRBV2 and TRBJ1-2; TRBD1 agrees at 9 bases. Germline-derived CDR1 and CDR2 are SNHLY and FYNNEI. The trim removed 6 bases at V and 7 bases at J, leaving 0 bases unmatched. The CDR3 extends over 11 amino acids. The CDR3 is CASRGQGGYTF. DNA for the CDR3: TGTGCCAGCAGGGGACAGGGTGGCTACACCTTC.

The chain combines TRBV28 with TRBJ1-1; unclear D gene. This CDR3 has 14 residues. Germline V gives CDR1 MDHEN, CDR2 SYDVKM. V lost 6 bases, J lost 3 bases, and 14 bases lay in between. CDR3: CASSLMERDTEAFF. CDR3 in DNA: TGTGCCAGCAGCCTAATGGAGAGGGACACTGAAGCTTTCTTT.

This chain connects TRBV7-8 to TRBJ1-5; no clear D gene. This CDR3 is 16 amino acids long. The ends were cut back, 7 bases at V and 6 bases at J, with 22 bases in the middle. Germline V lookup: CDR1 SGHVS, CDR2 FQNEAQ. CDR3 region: CASTPAGQFGVQPQHF. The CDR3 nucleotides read TGTGCCAGCACCCCCGCTGGGCAGTTCGGCGTTCAGCCCCAGCATTTT.

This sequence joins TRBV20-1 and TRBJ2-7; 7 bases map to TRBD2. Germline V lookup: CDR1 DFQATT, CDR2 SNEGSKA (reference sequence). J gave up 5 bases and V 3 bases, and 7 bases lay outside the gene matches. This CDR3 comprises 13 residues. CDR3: CSASQGGNHEQYF. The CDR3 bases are TGCAGTGCTAGTCAGGGAGGGAACCACGAGCAGTACTTC.

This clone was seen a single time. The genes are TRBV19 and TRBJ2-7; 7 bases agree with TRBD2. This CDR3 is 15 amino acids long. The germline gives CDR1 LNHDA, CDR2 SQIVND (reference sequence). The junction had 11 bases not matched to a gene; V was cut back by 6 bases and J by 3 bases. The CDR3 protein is CASSLFRDYNYEQYF. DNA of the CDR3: TGTGCCAGTAGCCTTTTCCGGGACTATAACTACGAGCAGTACTTC.

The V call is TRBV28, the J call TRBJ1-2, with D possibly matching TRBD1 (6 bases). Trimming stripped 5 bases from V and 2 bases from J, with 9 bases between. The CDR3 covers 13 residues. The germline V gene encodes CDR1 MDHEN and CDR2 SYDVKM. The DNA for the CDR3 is TGTGCCAGCAGTGTTACAGGGAACTATGGCTACACCTTC. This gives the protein CASSVTGNYGYTF.

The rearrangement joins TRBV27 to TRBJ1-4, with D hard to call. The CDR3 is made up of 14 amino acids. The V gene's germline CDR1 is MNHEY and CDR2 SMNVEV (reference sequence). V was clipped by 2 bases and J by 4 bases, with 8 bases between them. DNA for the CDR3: TGTGCCAGCAGTTTAGTGTTCCTTAATGAAAAACTGTTTTTT. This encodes CASSLVFLNEKLFF.

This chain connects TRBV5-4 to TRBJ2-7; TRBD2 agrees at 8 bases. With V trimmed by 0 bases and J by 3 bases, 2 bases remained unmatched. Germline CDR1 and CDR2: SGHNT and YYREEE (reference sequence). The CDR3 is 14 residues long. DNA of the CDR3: TGTGCCAGCAGCTTGGAGGCGGGAGGCTACGAGCAGTACTTC. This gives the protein CASSLEAGGYEQYF.

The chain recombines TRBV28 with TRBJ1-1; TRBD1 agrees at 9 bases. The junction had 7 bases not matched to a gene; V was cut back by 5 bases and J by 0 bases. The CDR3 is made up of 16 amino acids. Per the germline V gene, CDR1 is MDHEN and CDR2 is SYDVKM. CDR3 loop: CASSPGTGRMNTEAFF. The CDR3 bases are TGTGCCAGCAGTCCAGGGACAGGGCGAATGAACACTGAAGCTTTCTTT.

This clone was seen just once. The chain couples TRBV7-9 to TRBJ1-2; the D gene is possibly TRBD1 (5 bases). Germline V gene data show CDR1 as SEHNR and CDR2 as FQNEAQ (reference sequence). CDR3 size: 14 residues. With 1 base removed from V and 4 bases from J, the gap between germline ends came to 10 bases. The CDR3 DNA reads TGTGCCAGCAGCTTAGAGGGGCTTTCCTATGGCTACACCTTC. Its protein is CASSLEGLSYGYTF.

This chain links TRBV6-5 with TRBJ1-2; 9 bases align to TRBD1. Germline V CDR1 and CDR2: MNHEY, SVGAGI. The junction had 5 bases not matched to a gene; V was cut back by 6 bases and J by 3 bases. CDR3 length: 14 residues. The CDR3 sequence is CASRQGQGYYGYTF. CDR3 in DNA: TGTGCCAGCAGACAAGGACAGGGGTACTATGGCTACACCTTC.